The 9 T cell receptor beta chains in this list originate from one sample, sequenced in a study of molecular identifiers for immune sequencing clone quantification. From the PCR reads, TCRdb called clonotypes with MiXCR, one entry per CDR3 protein. The sample has 50,000 to 75,000 distinct CDR3 sequences; under 20% are singletons. Sequencing was carried out using naive CD8+ T cells from blood, with Jurkat cell RNA spiked in. Subset denoted: FACS-sorted CD8+CD4-CCR7+CD45RA+ naive T cells. All receptors come from a human donor in good health. Some libraries in this study had Jurkat cell RNA spiked in.

In regard to this clonotype: This could be a read error, since a much larger clone is one nucleotide away. The chain couples TRBV24-1 to TRBJ2-2; possibly TRBD1 for D (5 bases). Per the germline V gene, CDR1 is KGHDR and CDR2 is SFDVKD. Trimming took 8 bases from V and 6 from J, leaving 15 bases between them. The CDR3 runs to 14 residues. The CDR3 DNA is TGTGCCACCAATGCCCTGCCAGGGTCCGGGGAGCTGTTTTTT. Its translation is CATNALPGSGELFF.

This clonotype showed up many times. The rearrangement uses TRBV4-1 and TRBJ2-2; 8 positions agree with TRBD2. This CDR3 region has 17 residues. Germline V gene sequence: CDR1 MGHRA, CDR2 YSYEKL. V lost 4 bases and J lost 0; bases outside the gene matches: 7. CDR3 sequence (DNA): TGCGCCAGCAGCCCCCGCTTACTAGCGGCGAACACCGGGGAGCTGTTTTTT. This translates into CASSPRLLAANTGELFF.

Points on this clonotype: A much bigger clone sits one base away, suggesting this may be a read error. The rearrangement uses TRBV25-1 and TRBJ2-5, with D possibly being TRBD1 or TRBD2 (6 bases each). V lost 0 bases to trimming and J lost 1 base, with 15 bases between them. Germline CDR1 is MGHDK and CDR2 is SYGVNS. CDR3 length equals 17 residues. DNA of the CDR3: TGTGCCAGCAGTGAATACACCTCCGGGGGCAGCCAAGAGACCCAGTACTTC. This codes for CASSEYTSGGSQETQYF.

The chain recombines TRBV11-2 with TRBJ2-7; D is uncertain. Between the trimmed V and J ends, which lost 3 bases and 5 bases, there was a span of 2 bases. Germline-derived CDR1 and CDR2 are SGHAT and FQNNGV. The CDR3 is 10 amino acids. CDR3: CASSFHEQYF. Here the CDR3 DNA reads TGTGCCAGCAGCTTTCACGAGCAGTACTTC.

The chain uses TRBV24-1 and TRBJ2-5; TRBD2 might be the D (5 bases). V lost 4 bases, J lost 4 bases, and 15 bases lay in between. The germline CDR1 and CDR2 sequences are KGHDR and SFDVKD. The CDR3 is 15 amino acids. CDR3 nucleotide sequence: TGTGCCACCAGTGACGATAGGACTGGACTAGAGACCCAGTACTTC. Protein product: CATSDDRTGLETQYF.

This clonotype was found a few times. The genes are TRBV24-1 and TRBJ2-1; 10 positions match TRBD1. V lost 4 bases and J lost 7; bases outside the gene matches: 6. The CDR3 extends over 15 amino acids. Germline V gene sequence: CDR1 KGHDR, CDR2 SFDVKD. In DNA, the CDR3 is TGTGCCACCAGTGACTATATGGACAGGGGGAATGAGCAGTTCTTC. Amino acids: CATSDYMDRGNEQFF.

In its sample, this clonotype was seen many times. The genes are TRBV3-1 and TRBJ2-1; the D gene is possibly TRBD2 (6 bases). The germline V gene has CDR1 LGHDT and CDR2 YNNKEL (reference sequence). CDR3 size: 13 residues. Trimming stripped 8 bases from V and 5 bases from J, with 13 bases between. The CDR3 coding sequence is TGTGCCAGCGAGGGACTGGTGAACAATGAGCAGTTCTTC. This translates into CASEGLVNNEQFF.

This clonotype was recorded a few times. A much larger clone lies a single base off, so this may be a read error. CDR3 sequence (DNA): TGTGCCAGCAGTCACTCAGGGCAGATGGAGCAGTACTTC. Translation gives CASSHSGQMEQYF. V gene TRBV6-5 combines with J gene TRBJ2-7, with D tentatively TRBD1 (5 bases). The CDR3 consists of 13 residues. CDR1 and CDR2 from the germline V gene are MNHEY and SVGAGI.

This chain joins TRBV11-3 and TRBJ2-7; 8 positions match TRBD2. With V trimmed by 5 bases and J by 7 bases, 13 bases remained unmatched. This CDR3 contains 15 residues. CDR1 is SGHNT and CDR2 is YENEEA in the germline V gene. The CDR3 sequence is CASSEPGLRGGEQYF. CDR3 nucleotide sequence: TGTGCCAGCAGCGAACCGGGACTACGGGGGGGGGAGCAGTACTTC.